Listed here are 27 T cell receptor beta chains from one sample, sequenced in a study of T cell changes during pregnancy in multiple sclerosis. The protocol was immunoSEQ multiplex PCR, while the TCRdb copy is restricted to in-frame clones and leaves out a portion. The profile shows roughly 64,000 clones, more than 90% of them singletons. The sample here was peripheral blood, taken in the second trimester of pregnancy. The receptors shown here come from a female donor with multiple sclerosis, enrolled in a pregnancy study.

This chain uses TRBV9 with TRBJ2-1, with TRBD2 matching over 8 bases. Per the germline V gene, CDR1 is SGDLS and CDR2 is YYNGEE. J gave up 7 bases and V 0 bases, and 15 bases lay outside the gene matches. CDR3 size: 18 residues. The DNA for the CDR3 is TGTGCCAGCAGCGTAGCGGCCGGGGGCGGGGGGAAAGCGAATGAGCAGTTCTTC. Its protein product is CASSVAAGGGGKANEQFF.

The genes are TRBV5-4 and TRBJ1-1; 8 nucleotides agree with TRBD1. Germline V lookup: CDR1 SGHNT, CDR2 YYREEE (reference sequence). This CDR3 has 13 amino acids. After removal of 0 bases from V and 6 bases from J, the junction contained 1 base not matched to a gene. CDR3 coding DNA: TGTGCCAGCAGCTTGGCCAGGGGGCCTGAAGCTTTCTTT. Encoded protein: CASSLARGPEAFF. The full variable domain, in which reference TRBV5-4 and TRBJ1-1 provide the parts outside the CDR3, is ETGVTQSPTHLIKTRGQQVTLRCSSQSGHNTVSWYQQALGQGPQFIFQYYREEENGRGNFPPRFSGLQFPNYSSELNVNALELDDSALYLCASSLARGPEAFFGQGTRLTVV.

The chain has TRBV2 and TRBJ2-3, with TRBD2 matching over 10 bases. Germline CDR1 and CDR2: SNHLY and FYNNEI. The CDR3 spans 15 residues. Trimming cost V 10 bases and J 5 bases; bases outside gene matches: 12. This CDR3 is CANKGLALIGDTQYF. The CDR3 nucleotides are TGTGCCAACAAGGGACTAGCGCTCATCGGAGATACGCAGTATTTT.

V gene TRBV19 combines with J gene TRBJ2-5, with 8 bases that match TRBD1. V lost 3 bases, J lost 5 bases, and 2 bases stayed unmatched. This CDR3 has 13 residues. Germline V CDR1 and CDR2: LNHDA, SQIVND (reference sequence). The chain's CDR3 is CASSIGDRETQYF. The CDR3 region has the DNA TGTGCCAGTAGTATCGGGGACAGGGAGACCCAGTACTTC.

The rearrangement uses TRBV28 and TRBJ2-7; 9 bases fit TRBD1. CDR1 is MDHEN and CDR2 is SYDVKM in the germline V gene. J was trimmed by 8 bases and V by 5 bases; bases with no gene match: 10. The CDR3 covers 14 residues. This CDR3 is CASSGTGSRAKQYF. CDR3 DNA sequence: TGTGCCAGCAGTGGGACAGGGAGTAGGGCTAAGCAGTACTTC.

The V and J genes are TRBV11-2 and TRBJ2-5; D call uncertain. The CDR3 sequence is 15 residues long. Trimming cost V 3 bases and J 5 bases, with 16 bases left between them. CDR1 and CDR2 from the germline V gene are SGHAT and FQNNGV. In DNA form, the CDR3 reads TGTGCCAGCAGCTTCGCCGTCGGGTACGTGGAGACCCAGTACTTC. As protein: CASSFAVGYVETQYF.

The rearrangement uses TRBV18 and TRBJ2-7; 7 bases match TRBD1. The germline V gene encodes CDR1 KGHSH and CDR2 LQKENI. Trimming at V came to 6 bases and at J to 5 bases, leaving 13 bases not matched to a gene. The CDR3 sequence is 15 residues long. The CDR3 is CASSLVTGVSDEQYF. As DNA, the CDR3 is TGTGCCAGCTCTCTCGTCACAGGGGTAAGCGACGAGCAGTACTTC.

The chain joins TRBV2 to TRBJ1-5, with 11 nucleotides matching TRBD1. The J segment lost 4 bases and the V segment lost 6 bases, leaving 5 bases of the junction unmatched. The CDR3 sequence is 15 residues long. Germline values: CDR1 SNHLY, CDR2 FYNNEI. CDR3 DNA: TGTGCCAGCAGGGGACAGGGGGTTAGGAATCAGCCCCAGCATTTT. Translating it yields CASRGQGVRNQPQHF.

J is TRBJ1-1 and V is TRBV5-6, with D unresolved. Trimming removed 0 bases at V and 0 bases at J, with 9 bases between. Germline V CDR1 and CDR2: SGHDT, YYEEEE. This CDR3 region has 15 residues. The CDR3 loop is CASSLGPRLNTEAFF. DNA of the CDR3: TGTGCCAGCAGCTTGGGGCCCCGCTTGAACACTGAAGCTTTCTTT.

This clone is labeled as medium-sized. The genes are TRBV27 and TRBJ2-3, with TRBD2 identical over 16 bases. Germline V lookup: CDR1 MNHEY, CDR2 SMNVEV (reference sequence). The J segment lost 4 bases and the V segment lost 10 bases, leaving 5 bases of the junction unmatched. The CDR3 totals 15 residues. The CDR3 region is CATGTSGRAPDTQYF. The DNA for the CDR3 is TGTGCCACGGGGACTAGCGGGAGGGCACCAGATACGCAGTATTTT.

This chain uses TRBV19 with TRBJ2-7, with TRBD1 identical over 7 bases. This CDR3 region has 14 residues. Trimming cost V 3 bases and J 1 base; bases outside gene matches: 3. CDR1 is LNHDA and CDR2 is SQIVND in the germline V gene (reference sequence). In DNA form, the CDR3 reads TGTGCCAGTAGTATGGGGACAGTGTCCTACGAGCAGTACTTC. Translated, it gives CASSMGTVSYEQYF. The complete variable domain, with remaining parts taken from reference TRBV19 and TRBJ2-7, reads DGGITQSPKYLFRKEGQNVTLSCEQNLNHDAMYWYRQDPGQGLRLIYYSQIVNDFQKGDIAEGYSVSREKKESFPLTVTSAQKNPTAFYLCASSMGTVSYEQYFGPGTRLTVT.

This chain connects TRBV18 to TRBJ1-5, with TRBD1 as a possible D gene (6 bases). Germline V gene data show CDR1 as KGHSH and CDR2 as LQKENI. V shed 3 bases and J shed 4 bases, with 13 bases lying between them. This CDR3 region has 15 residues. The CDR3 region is CASSPGTNLNQPQHF. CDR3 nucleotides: TGTGCCAGCTCACCCGGGACAAACCTTAATCAGCCCCAGCATTTT. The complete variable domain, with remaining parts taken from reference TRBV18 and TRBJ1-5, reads NAGVMQNPRHLVRRRGQEARLRCSPMKGHSHVYWYRQLPEEGLKFMVYLQKENIIDESGMPKERFSAEFPKEGPSILRIQQVVRGDSAAYFCASSPGTNLNQPQHFGDGTRLSIL.

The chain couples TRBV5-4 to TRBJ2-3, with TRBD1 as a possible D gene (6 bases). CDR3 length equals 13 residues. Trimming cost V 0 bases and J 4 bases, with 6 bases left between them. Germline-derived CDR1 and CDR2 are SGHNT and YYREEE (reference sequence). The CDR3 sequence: CASSLAGADTQYF. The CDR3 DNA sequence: TGTGCCAGCAGCTTGGCAGGGGCAGATACGCAGTATTTT.

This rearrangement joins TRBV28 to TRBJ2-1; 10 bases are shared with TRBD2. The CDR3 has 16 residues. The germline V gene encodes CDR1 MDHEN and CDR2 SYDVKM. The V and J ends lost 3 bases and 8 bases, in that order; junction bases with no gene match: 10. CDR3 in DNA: TGTGCCAGCAGTTTCGGGGTAGCGGGAGGCGGGGATGAGCAGTTCTTC. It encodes CASSFGVAGGGDEQFF.

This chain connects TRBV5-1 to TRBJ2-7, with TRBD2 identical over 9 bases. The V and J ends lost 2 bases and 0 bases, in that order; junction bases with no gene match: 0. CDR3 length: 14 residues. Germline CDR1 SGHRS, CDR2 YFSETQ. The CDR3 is CASSLLAGSYEQYF. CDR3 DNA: TGCGCCAGCAGCTTACTAGCGGGCTCCTACGAGCAGTACTTC.

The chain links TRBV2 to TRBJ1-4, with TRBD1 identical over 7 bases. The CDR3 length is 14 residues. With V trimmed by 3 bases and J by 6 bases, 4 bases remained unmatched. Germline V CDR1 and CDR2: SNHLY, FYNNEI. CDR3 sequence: CASSDVTGDEKLFF. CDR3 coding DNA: TGTGCCAGCAGTGACGTAACAGGGGATGAAAAACTGTTTTTT.

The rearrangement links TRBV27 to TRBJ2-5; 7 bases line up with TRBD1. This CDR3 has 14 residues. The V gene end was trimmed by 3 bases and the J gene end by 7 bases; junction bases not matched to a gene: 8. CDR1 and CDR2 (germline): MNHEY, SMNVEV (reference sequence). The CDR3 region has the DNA TGTGCCAGCAGTTTTTATGAGGGGGCCGGGACCCAGTACTTC. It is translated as CASSFYEGAGTQYF.

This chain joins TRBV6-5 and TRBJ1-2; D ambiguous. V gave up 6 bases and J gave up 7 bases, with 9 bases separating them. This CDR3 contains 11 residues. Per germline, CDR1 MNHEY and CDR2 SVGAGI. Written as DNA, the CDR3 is TGTGCCAGCAGCCAAGCTATTGGCTACACCTTC. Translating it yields CASSQAIGYTF.

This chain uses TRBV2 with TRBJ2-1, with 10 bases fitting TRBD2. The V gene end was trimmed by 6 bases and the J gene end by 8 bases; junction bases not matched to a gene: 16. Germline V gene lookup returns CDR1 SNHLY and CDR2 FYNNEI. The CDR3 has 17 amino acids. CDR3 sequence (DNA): TGTGCCAGCAGCGCTGGGCTAGCGGGAGCGGGTGGGGATGAGCAGTTCTTC. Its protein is CASSAGLAGAGGDEQFF.

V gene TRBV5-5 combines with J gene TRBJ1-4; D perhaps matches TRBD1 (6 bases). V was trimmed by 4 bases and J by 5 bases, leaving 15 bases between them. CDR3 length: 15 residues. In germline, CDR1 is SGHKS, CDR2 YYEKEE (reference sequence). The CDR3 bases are TGTGCCAGCAGCACCACAGGGAACTGGAATGAAAAACTGTTTTTT. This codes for CASSTTGNWNEKLFF.

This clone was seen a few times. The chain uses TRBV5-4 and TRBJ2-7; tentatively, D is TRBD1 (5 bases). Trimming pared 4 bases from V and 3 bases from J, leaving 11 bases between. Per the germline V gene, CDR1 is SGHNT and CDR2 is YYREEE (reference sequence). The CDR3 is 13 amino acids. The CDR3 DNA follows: TGTGCCAGCAGCCTCATTGACAGCTACGAGCAGTACTTC. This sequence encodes CASSLIDSYEQYF.

CDR3 DNA sequence: TGTGCCAGCAGCCCCGCTAGCAGGAGCTCCTACGAGCAGTACTTC. Protein product: CASSPASRSSYEQYF. The genes are TRBV27 and TRBJ2-7; a weak D match, TRBD2 (5 bases). The germline V gene has CDR1 MNHEY and CDR2 SMNVEV (reference sequence). The length of the CDR3 is 15 residues. With 6 bases removed from V and 0 bases from J, the gap between germline ends came to 15 bases.

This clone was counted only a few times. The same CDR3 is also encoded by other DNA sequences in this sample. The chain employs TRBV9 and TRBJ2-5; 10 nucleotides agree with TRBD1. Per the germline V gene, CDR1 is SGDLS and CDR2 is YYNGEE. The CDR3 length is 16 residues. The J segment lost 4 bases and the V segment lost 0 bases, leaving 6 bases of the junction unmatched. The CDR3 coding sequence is TGTGCCAGCAGCGTAGGGGGGACAGGGGTTGGAGAGACCCAGTACTTC. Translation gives CASSVGGTGVGETQYF.

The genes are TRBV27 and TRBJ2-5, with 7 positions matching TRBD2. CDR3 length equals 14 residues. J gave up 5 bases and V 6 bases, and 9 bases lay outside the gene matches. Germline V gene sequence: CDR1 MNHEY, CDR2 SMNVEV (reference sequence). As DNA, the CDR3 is TGTGCCAGCAGCCGGTTCGGGGGGAGGGAGACCCAGTACTTC. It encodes CASSRFGGRETQYF.

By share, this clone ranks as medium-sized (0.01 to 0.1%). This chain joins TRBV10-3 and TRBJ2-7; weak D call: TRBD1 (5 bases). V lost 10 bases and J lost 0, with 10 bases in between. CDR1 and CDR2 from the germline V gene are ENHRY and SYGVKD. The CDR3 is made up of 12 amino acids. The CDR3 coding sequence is TGTGCCAGCGGTGGGGCCTCCTACGAGCAGTACTTC. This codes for CASGGASYEQYF.

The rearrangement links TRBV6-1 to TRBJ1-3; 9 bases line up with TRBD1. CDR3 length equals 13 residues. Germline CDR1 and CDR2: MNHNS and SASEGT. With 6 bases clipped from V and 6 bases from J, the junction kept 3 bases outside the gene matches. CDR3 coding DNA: TGTGCCAGCAGGCCACAGGGGGCAAACACCATATATTTT. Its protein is CASRPQGANTIYF.

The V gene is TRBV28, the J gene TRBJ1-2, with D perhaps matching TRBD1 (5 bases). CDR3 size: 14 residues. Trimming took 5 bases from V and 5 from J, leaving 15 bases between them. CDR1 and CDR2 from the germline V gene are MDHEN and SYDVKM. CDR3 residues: CASSPEMTVYGYTF. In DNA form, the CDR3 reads TGTGCCAGCAGTCCCGAAATGACAGTATATGGCTACACCTTC.